A selection of T cell receptor beta chains follows, all from one sample in a study of blood T cell repertoires in COVID-19. The table came from immunoSEQ multiplex PCR; TCRdb's copy has only in-frame clones and leaves some out. The sample shows about 380,000 clones, less than 85% of them seen only once. The sequencing sample was made of peripheral blood. The receptor set was obtained from a woman between 18 and 29 years old with acute or convalescent COVID-19. CDR3s include the opening cysteine and the closing phenylalanine or tryptophan. D genes are given only for firm matches. The size entry is marked missing in some rows and otherwise reads once, few, many or a size class.

v_call,d_call,clone_size,j_call,cdr3_aa,cdr3_nt
TRBV7-9,-,once,TRBJ1-3,CASSPTVIGNTIYF,TGTGCCAGCAGCCCGACAGTCATCGGAAACACCATATATTTT
TRBV7-3,-,-,TRBJ2-2,CASSPTGTSTGELFF,TGTGCCAGCAGCCCGACAGGGACTAGCACCGGGGAGCTGTTTTTT
TRBV7-9,-,-,TRBJ1-2,CASSLGLGYTF,TGTGCCAGCAGCTTAGGACTGGGCTACACCTTC
TRBV7-8,-,few,TRBJ2-7,CASSSPESYEQYF,TGTGCCAGCAGCTCCCCTGAGTCCTACGAGCAGTACTTC
TRBV7-9,-,-,TRBJ1-2,CASSFSSGLLGTNYGYTF,TGTGCCAGCAGCTTTTCATCGGGACTCCTGGGGACCAACTATGGCTACACCTTC
TRBV30,-,-,TRBJ2-3,CAWGAHYSSTDTQYF,TGTGCCTGGGGCGCCCACTACTCTAGCACAGATACGCAGTATTTT
TRBV5-1,-,-,TRBJ1-1,CASSLDGMNTEAFF,TGCGCCAGCAGCTTAGACGGGATGAACACTGAAGCTTTCTTT
TRBV5-5,-,-,TRBJ2-5,CASQDEETQYF,TGTGCCAGCCAGGATGAAGAGACCCAGTACTTC
TRBV2,TRBD1,-,TRBJ1-4,CAMRDSTIGNEKLFF,TGTGCCATGCGGGACAGCACGATCGGGAATGAAAAACTGTTTTTT
TRBV18,-,-,TRBJ2-5,CASSPAAVSETQYF,TGTGCCAGCTCACCAGCAGCGGTGTCAGAGACCCAGTACTTC
TRBV19,-,once,TRBJ2-1,CASSRMSGQYNEQFF,TGTGCCAGTAGTCGGATGAGCGGGCAGTACAATGAGCAGTTCTTC
TRBV5-1,-,-,TRBJ1-1,CASSKGRDRVNTEAFF,TGCGCCAGCAGCAAAGGGCGGGACCGGGTTAACACTGAAGCTTTCTTT
TRBV2,TRBD2,-,TRBJ2-3,CASIGRGDTQYF,TGTGCCAGCATAGGGCGGGGGGATACGCAGTATTTT
TRBV29-1,-,-,TRBJ2-1,CSVDKGFIEQFF,TGCAGCGTTGATAAGGGGTTTATTGAGCAGTTCTTC
TRBV10-3,TRBD1,-,TRBJ1-1,CAISLQGATNTEAFF,TGTGCCATCAGCCTACAGGGGGCAACGAACACTGAAGCTTTCTTT
TRBV13,-,-,TRBJ2-2,CASSFPQGKNTGELFF,TGTGCCAGCAGCTTCCCCCAGGGCAAGAACACCGGGGAGCTGTTTTTT
TRBV7-8,TRBD2,-,TRBJ2-1,CASSPRRAGGIYNEQFF,TGTGCCAGCAGCCCACGAAGGGCGGGAGGAATATACAATGAGCAGTTCTTC
TRBV10-1,TRBD1,-,TRBJ1-6,CASSQTGNSPLHF,TGCGCCAGCAGTCAGACAGGGAATTCACCCCTCCACTTT
TRBV3-1/TRBV3-2,-,-,TRBJ2-7,CASSPGGTPYEQYF,TGTGCCAGCAGCCCAGGGGGGACTCCCTACGAGCAGTACTTC
TRBV30,TRBD1,-,TRBJ1-1,CAFRTGNTEAFF,TGTGCCTTTCGGACAGGGAACACTGAAGCTTTCTTT
TRBV28,-,-,TRBJ1-4,CASRGWSREKLFF,TGTGCCAGCCGAGGGTGGTCCCGGGAAAAACTGTTTTTT
TRBV6-5,TRBD1,-,TRBJ1-2,CASSRGQGYGYTF,TGTGCCAGCAGTAGGGGGCAGGGCTATGGCTACACCTTC
TRBV5-6,-,-,TRBJ2-5,CASSEGEYQETQYF,TGTGCCAGCAGTGAGGGGGAATACCAAGAGACCCAGTACTTC
TRBV5-1,TRBD2,few,TRBJ2-3,CASSFYRGDTDTQYF,TGCGCCAGCAGCTTTTATCGGGGGGACACAGATACGCAGTATTTT